The table lists the clone carrying this T cell receptor beta chain with a few counts. This entry belongs to a study of blood T cell repertoires in COVID-19. Study summary: Nucleic acid was either cDNA or gDNA, and it came from T cells, B-cell-depleted T cells, or PBMCs.

Profiling relied on immunoSEQ multiplex PCR, and the TCRdb table lists in-frame clones only, not all of them. The repertoire includes about 190,000 clones, nearly 90% of them detected once, and roughly 0.56% sits in the top ten. In germline, CDR1 is MGHRA, CDR2 YSYEKL. V dropped 1 base and J dropped 1 base, with 11 bases sitting between them. This CDR3 is 15 amino acids long. V is TRBV4-1 and J is TRBJ2-7; a possible D gene is TRBD2 (5 bases). The specimen sequenced was peripheral blood. The source is a man aged 50-59 years with acute or convalescent COVID-19. The CDR3 DNA is TGCGCCAGCAGCCAAGGTTCTAGCTCTTCCTACGAGCAGTACTTC. This sequence encodes CASSQGSSSSYEQYF.